The TCR beta chain described here comes from a study of cytomegalovirus exposure and HLA in healthy donors. Study-level results: With later analysis, a missense DCLRE1C variant became linked to TCR beta V- and J-gene trimming. Equally common other TCR beta chains were less clonally expanded than HLA-associated ones, a later analysis found.

Concerning this clone itself: Antigen: not known.

V dropped 1 base and J dropped 4 bases, with 18 bases sitting between them. From germline, CDR1 is MGHRA and CDR2 YSYEKL. The CDR3 is made up of 17 amino acids. Donors had nominal health at sampling but likely had unrecorded immune exposures. Primers for the PCR totalled 60 Vbeta and 13 Jbeta. The method was immunoSEQ multiplex PCR; TCRdb's version includes in-frame clones alone and lacks a portion of them. The sample records some 85,000 clones, over 60% being singletons. This clonotype was obtained from a man aged 25 to 40 in good health and CMV-seronegative. The J gene is TRBJ2-3, the V gene TRBV4-1; tentatively, D is TRBD1 (5 bases). The sequencing input was PBMCs. The CDR3 here is CASSQGGRAHRSDTQYF. For the CDR3, the DNA is TGCGCCAGCAGCCAAGGAGGAAGGGCACACAGGTCAGATACGCAGTATTTT.